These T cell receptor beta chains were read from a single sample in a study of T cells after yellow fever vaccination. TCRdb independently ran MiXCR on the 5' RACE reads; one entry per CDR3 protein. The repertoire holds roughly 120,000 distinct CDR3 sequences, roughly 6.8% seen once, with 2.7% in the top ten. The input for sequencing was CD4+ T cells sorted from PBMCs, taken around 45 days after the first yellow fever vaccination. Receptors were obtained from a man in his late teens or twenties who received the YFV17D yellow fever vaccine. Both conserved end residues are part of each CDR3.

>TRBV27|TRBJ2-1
CASRRVGQQFF
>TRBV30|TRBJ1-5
CAWSDRGDQPQHF
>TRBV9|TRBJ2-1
CASSVMSSYNEQFF
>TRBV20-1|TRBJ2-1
CSASRGGTEQFF
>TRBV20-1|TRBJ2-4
CSARVRRVPGQYF
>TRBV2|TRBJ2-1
CASSPLAGESEQFF
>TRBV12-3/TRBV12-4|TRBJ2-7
CASSRGGPYEQYF
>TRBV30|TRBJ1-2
CAWSIQSGGYTF
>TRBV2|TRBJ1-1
CASSGRVMNTEAFF
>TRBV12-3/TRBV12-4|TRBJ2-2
CASSLRLGPTGELFF
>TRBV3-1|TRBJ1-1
CASSRGTGWNTEAFF
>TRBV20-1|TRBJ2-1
CSALGHAGTDEQFF
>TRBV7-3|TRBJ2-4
CASSYGPGEGAKNIQYF
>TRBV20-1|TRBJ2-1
CSARDGGGSEQFF
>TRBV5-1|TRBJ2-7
CASSLGDTFYEQYF
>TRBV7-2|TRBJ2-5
CASSLVGQETQYF
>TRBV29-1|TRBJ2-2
CSVAQTNTGELFF
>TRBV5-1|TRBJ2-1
CASSLAGGTEQFF
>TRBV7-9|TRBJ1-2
CASSLISGQDGGGYTF
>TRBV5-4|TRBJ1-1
CASRQGGTTEAFF
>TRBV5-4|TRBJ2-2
CASSMTGTEELFF
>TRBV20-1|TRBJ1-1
CSASQERAFF
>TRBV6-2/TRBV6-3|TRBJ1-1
CASSPQGNTEAFF
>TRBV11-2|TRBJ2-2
CASSLRLGALAGKGGELFF
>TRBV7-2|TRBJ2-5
CASSSVRGGGAQYF
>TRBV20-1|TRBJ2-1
CSASIPGTDNEQFF
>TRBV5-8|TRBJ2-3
CASSSPGRTDTQYF
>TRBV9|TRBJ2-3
CASSTQSGDTQYF
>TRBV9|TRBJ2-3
CASSVLAGGADTQYF
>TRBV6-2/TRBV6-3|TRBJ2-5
CASRTDGETQYF
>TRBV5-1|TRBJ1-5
CASSLGQGVNQPQHF